This T cell receptor beta chain derives from a study of CD8 T cells in Susac syndrome. The V gene lost 5 bases and the J gene lost 10 bases, with 20 bases spanning the gap. Per germline, CDR1 SGHTA and CDR2 FQGNSA. The CDR3 has 15 amino acids. Reverse transcription of 0.5 to 1 ug RNA was performed with random hexamers. TCRdb used MiXCR to reprocess the immunoSEQ multiplex PCR reads, holding one entry per CDR3 protein. The sample has about 130,000 distinct CDR3 sequences, approximately 94% seen once. This sequence joins TRBV7-2 and TRBJ1-4, with D hard to call. This receptor was obtained from a human donor with multiple sclerosis. Specimen: CD4+ T cells from PBMCs. The CDR3 spells CASSRRTEPTPKLFF. DNA for the CDR3: TGTGCCAGCAGCCGTAGGACGGAACCGACCCCAAAACTGTTTTTT.